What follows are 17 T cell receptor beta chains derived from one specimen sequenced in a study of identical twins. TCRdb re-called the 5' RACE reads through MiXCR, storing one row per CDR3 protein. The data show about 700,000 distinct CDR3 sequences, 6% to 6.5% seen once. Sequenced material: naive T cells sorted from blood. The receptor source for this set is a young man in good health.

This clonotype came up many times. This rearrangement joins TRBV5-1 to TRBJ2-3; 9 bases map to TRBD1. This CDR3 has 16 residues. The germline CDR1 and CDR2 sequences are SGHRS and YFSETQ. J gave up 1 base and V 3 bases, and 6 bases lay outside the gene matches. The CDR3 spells CASSWKDRGGTDTQYF. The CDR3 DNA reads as TGCGCCAGCAGCTGGAAGGACAGGGGAGGCACAGATACGCAGTATTTT.

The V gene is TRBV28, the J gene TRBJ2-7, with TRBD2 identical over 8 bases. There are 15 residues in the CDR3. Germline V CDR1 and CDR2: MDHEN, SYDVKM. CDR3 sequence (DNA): TGTGCCAGCAGTCGAGCGGGAGTTTGGTCCTACGGGCAGTACGTC. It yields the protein CASSRAGVWSYGQYV.

The chain's CDR3 is CASSLAWDREQYF. CDR3 sequence (DNA): TGCGCCAGCAGCTTGGCCTGGGACCGAGAGCAGTACTTC. The chain couples TRBV5-1 to TRBJ2-7, with D possibly called TRBD1 or TRBD2 (5 bases each). V was trimmed by 0 bases and J by 7 bases, leaving 11 bases between them. The CDR3 is 13 amino acids. In germline, CDR1 is SGHRS, CDR2 YFSETQ.

In DNA form, the CDR3 reads TGTGCCAGCAGCTTAGTTCTGGGCTTGGATTCTTTCTTT. The encoded protein is CASSLVLGLDSFF. The rearrangement joins TRBV7-2 to TRBJ1-1; no firm D call. CDR1 is SGHTA, CDR2 FQGNSA, per germline. There are 13 residues in the CDR3. V lost 1 base to trimming and J lost 12 bases, with 15 bases between them.

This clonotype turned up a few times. In DNA, the CDR3 is TGTGCCAGCAGCTTAAACAGGGGAGAAGTAAAGCAGTACTTC. The encoded protein is CASSLNRGEVKQYF. This chain joins TRBV7-3 and TRBJ2-7, with 7 bases matching TRBD1. This CDR3 region has 14 residues. With V trimmed by 1 base and J by 8 bases, 8 bases remained unmatched. CDR1 and CDR2 from the germline V gene are SGHTA and FQGTGA.

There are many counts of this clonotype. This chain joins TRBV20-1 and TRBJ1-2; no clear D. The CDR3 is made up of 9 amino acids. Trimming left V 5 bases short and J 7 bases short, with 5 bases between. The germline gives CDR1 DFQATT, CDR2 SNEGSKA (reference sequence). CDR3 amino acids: CSALGGYTF. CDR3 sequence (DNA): TGCAGTGCTCTGGGTGGCTACACCTTC.

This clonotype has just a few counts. Written as DNA, the CDR3 is TGTGCCAGCAGCCAACCGACAGGGATCACCGGGGAGCTGTTTTTT. Amino acid sequence: CASSQPTGITGELFF. The rearrangement joins TRBV4-2 to TRBJ2-2; 7 nucleotides align to TRBD1. The CDR3 is 15 amino acids. V lost 2 bases, J lost 4 bases, and 4 bases stayed unmatched. Germline V lookup: CDR1 LGHNA, CDR2 YNFKEQ.

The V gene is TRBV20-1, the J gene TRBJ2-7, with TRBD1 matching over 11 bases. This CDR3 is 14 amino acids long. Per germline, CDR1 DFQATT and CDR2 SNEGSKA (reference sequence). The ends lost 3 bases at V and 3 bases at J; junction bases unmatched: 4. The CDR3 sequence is CSASRGQGGYEQYF. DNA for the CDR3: TGCAGTGCTAGCAGGGGACAGGGGGGCTACGAGCAGTACTTC.

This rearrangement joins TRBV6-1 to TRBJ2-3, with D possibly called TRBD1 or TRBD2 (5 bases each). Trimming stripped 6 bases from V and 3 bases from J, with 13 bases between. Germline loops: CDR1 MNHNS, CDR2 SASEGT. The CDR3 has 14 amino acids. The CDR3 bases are TGTGCCAGCAGGCCCACTGGGGGTACAGATACGCAGTATTTT. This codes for CASRPTGGTDTQYF.

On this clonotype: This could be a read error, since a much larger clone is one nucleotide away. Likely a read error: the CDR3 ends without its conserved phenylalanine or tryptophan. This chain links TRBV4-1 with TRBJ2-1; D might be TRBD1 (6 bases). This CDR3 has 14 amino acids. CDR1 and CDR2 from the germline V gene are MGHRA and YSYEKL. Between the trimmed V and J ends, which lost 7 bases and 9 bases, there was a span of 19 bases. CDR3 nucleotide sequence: TGCGCCAGCACCCCTCATTGGGGGCGCGTTGAGCAGTTCATC. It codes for CASTPHWGRVEQFI.

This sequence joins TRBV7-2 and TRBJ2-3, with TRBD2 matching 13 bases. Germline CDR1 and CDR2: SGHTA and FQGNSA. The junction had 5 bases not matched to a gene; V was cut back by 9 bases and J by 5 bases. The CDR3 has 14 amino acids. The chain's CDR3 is CASRLAGGLDTQYF. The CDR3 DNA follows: TGTGCCAGTCGACTAGCGGGAGGATTAGATACGCAGTATTTT.

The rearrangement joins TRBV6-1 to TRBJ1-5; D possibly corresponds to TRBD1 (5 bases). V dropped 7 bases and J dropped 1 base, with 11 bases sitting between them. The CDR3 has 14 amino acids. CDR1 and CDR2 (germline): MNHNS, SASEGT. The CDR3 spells CASNGGPSNQPQHF. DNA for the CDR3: TGTGCCAGCAATGGGGGTCCCAGCAATCAGCCCCAGCATTTT.

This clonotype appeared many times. CDR3 sequence reads: CASSLGRTDEQYF. The CDR3 DNA sequence: TGTGCCAGCAGTTTAGGACGGACCGACGAGCAGTACTTC. J is TRBJ2-7 and V is TRBV27; no reliable D call. CDR1 MNHEY and CDR2 SMNVEV come from the germline V gene (reference sequence). V was trimmed by 2 bases and J by 5 bases, leaving 10 bases between them. The CDR3 extends over 13 amino acids.

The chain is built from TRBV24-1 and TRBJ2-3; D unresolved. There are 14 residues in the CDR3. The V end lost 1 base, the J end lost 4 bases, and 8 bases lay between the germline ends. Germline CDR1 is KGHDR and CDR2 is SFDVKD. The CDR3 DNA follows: TGTGCCACCAGTGATTTCCCTCGACCAGATACGCAGTATTTT. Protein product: CATSDFPRPDTQYF.

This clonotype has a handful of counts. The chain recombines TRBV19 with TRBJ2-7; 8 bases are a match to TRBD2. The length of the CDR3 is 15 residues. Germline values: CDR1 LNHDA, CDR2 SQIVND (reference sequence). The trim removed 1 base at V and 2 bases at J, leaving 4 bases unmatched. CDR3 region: CASSIVGSGTYEQYF. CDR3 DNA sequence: TGTGCCAGTAGTATAGTAGGTAGCGGGACCTACGAGCAGTACTTC.

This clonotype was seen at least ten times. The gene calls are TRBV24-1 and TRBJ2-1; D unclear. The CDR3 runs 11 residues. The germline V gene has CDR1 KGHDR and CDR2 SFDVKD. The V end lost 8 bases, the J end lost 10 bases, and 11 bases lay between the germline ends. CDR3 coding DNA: TGTGCCACCATGGAAGATTTCGAGCAGTTCTTC. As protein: CATMEDFEQFF.

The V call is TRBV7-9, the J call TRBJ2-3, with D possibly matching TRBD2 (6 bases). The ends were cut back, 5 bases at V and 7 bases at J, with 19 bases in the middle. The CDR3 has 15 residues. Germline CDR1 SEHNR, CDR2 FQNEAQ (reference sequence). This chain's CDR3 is CASSLLEGVLNTQYF. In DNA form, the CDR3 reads TGTGCCAGCAGCCTTCTGGAGGGAGTCTTGAATACGCAGTATTTT.